The 3 T cell receptor beta chains reported below all come from one sample, sequenced in a study of OX40 agonist ivuxolimab in advanced cancers. Some clones are missing from TCRdb's copy, which holds only in-frame ones; the method was immunoSEQ multiplex PCR. The data contain roughly 61,000 clones, around 88% of them singletons. Here the sequenced sample was CD4+ or CD8+ T cells sorted from blood, taken in a trial of the OX40 agonist ivuxolimab. The origin of the receptors is an adult with an advanced solid tumor such as melanoma, head and neck, liver or kidney cancer.

J is TRBJ2-3 and V is TRBV27; 8 nucleotides agree with TRBD1. The CDR3 consists of 14 residues. Germline CDR1 and CDR2: MNHEY and SMNVEV (reference sequence). V lost 5 bases, J lost 1 base, and 2 bases stayed unmatched. Written as DNA, the CDR3 is TGTGCCAGCAGTCCAGGGGGCCGCACAGATACGCAGTATTTT. Its translation: CASSPGGRTDTQYF.

The chain combines TRBV21-1 with TRBJ1-1; TRBD1 reflects the table's D call only, with no check against the DNA. TRBV21-1 is described as a pseudogene. This CDR3 spans 15 amino acids. Here the CDR3 DNA reads TGTGCCAGCAGTCCCCGCGACAGGTATAACACTGAAGCTTTCTTT. Its translation: CASSPRDRYNTEAFF.

The rearrangement links TRBV9 to TRBJ2-2; the D gene is possibly TRBD2 (6 bases). The length of the CDR3 is 14 residues. V dropped 5 bases and J dropped 7 bases, with 15 bases sitting between them. Germline values: CDR1 SGDLS, CDR2 YYNGEE. CDR3 protein: CASSRVLGGGELFF. Here the CDR3 DNA reads TGTGCCAGCAGTAGGGTCCTCGGGGGCGGGGAGCTGTTTTTT.